This TCR beta chain was identified during a study of blood T cell repertoires in COVID-19. Study summary: PBMCs, B-cell-depleted T cells, or T cells provided the cDNA or gDNA that made up the material.

V shed 4 bases and J 12 bases; nucleotides not matched to a gene: 14. Germline V gene lookup returns CDR1 LNHDA and CDR2 SQIVND (reference sequence). This CDR3 has 14 amino acids. Authors' processing steps: Counts of nucleated cells, estimated from reference gene primer amplification, were obtained. Clones were sequenced by immunoSEQ multiplex PCR, and TCRdb holds only the in-frame ones, with some missing. The V and J calls and clone size come from that table; D and trimming were worked out from the DNA. The repertoire holds 130,000 or so clones, around 89% seen once, with around 18% in the top ten. Only one count was recorded for this clone.

Material for sequencing was peripheral blood. The receptor comes from a man aged 45-65 years with active or convalescent COVID-19. The chain recombines TRBV19 with TRBJ2-7, with 8 nucleotides matching TRBD1. As DNA, the CDR3 is TGTGCCAGTAGTACCCGGGACAGGACACTCCCGGGGTACTTC. Encoded protein: CASSTRDRTLPGYF.